This TCR beta chain appears in the sequencing data of a study of blood T cell repertoires in COVID-19. Study in general: All recovered Cohort 3 donors got two negative PCRs, got clearance, or saw symptom resolution. T cells, B-cell-depleted T cells, or PBMCs supplied cDNA or gDNA.

Trimming removed 1 base from V and 6 bases from J; junction bases left unmatched: 8. Germline V gene data show CDR1 as SGHTA and CDR2 as FQGNSA. The CDR3 totals 15 residues. The repertoire was sequenced with immunoSEQ multiplex PCR; TCRdb's copy has only in-frame clones and lacks some. The sample has approximately 190,000 clones, around 83% seen once. Input material: PBMCs or T cells enriched from blood (not recorded which). The chain carries TRBV7-2 and TRBJ2-7, with 8 bases matching TRBD2. This TCR derives from a woman between 40 and 50 years old in a cohort exposed to, infected with or recovered from COVID-19 (not recorded which). CDR3 residues: CASSLETLAGSEQYF. CDR3 in DNA: TGTGCCAGCAGCTTAGAGACGTTAGCGGGATCCGAGCAGTACTTC.